This TCR beta chain stems from a study of T cell changes during pregnancy in multiple sclerosis. V lost 3 bases, J lost 3 bases, and 6 bases stayed unmatched. Germline V gene lookup returns CDR1 SGHNT and CDR2 YYREEE (reference sequence). The CDR3 extends over 14 amino acids. Generated by immunoSEQ multiplex PCR, the TCRdb table keeps only in-frame clones and is missing some. In the table there are fewer than 65,000 clones, around 91% of which are singletons. Sequenced here: peripheral blood, sampled in the third trimester of pregnancy. This clonotype was sampled from a female donor in good health, enrolled as a control in a pregnancy study. V usage is TRBV5-4 and J usage is TRBJ2-7, with 7 nucleotides matching TRBD1. CDR3 amino acids: CASSSRGQNYEQYF. The CDR3 DNA follows: TGTGCCAGCAGCTCACGGGGACAGAACTACGAGCAGTACTTC. Full variable domain (missing parts from reference TRBV5-4 and TRBJ2-7): ETGVTQSPTHLIKTRGQQVTLRCSSQSGHNTVSWYQQALGQGPQFIFQYYREEENGRGNFPPRFSGLQFPNYSSELNVNALELDDSALYLCASSSRGQNYEQYFGPGTRLTVT.